This TCR beta chain was observed in a study of identical twins. Findings and caveats of the study: Out-of-frame beta sequences exhibited a weaker degree of excess twin sharing.

cDNA carried unique molecular identifiers, and a universal primer site was added by template switching. Using its own MiXCR run on the 5' RACE reads, TCRdb lists one record per CDR3 protein. Among about 570,000 distinct CDR3 sequences listed, over 8.5% were seen once. This CDR3 spans 14 amino acids. V shed 4 bases and J shed 4 bases, with 12 bases lying between them. CDR1 SGHTA and CDR2 FQGTGA come from the germline V gene. As concerns this clonotype: Its antigen is not identified.

Healthy Caucasians made up all donors. This sample also appeared in a second study, on yellow fever vaccine responses in identical twins. That source notes: The authors reported partly convergent, partly personalized vaccine responses in identical twins.

This sequence joins TRBV7-3 and TRBJ2-3; weak D call: TRBD2 (5 bases). The source is a woman younger than 30 in good health. Source material: PBMCs. The chain's CDR3 is CASSYSGVADTQYF. CDR3 DNA sequence: TGTGCCAGCAGCTATTCCGGGGTCGCAGATACGCAGTATTTT.